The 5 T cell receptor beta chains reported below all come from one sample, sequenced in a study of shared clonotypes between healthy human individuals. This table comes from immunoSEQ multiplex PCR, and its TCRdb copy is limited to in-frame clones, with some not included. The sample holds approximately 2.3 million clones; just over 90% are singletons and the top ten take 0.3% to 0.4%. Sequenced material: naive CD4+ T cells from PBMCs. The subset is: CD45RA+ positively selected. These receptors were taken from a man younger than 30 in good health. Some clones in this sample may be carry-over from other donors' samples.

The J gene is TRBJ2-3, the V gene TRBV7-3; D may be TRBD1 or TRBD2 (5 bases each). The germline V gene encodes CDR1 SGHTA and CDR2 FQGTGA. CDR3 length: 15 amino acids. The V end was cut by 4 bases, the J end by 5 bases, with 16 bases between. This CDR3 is CASSWGTRTQDTQYF. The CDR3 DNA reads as TGTGCCAGCAGCTGGGGGACCCGGACGCAAGATACGCAGTATTTT.

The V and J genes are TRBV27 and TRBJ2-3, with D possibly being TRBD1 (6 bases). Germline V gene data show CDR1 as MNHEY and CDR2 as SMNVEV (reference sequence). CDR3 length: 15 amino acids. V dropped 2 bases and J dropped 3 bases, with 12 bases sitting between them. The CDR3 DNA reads TGTGCCAGCAGTTTAGATGGGGGCAGTACAGATACGCAGTATTTT. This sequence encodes CASSLDGGSTDTQYF.

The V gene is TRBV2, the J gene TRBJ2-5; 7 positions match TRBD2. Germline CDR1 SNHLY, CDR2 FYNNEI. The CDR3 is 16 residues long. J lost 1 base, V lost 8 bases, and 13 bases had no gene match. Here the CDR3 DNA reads TGTGCCAGCTCTGCGGCGGGGGTCCCGCTCCAAGAGACCCAGTACTTC. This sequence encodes CASSAAGVPLQETQYF.

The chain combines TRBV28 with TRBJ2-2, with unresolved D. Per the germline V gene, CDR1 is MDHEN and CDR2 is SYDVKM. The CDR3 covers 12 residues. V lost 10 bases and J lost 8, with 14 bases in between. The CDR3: CATWNSRGELFF. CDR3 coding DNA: TGTGCCACCTGGAACTCCCGGGGGGAGCTGTTTTTT.

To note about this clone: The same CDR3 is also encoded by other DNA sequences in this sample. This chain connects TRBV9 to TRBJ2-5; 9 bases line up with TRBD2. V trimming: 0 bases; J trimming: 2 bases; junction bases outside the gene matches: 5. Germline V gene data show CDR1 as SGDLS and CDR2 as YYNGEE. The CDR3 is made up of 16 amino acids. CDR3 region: CASSVGTAGGQETQYF. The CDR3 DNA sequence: TGTGCCAGCAGCGTAGGAACGGCGGGAGGGCAAGAGACCCAGTACTTC.